The 29 T cell receptor beta chains listed next were all sequenced from one sample in a study of T cell clonality in common variable immunodeficiency (dated by TCRdb to the mid-2010s). Receptor libraries were prepared by the immunoSEQ multiplex PCR assay. TCRdb's version of the immuneACCESS table is confined to in-frame rearrangements and falls short of the full clone set. An unresolved V gene accounts for under half of the shortfall where checked; the remainder is of unknown origin. This sample contains over 40,000 clones, none of which is a singleton. The ten largest clones take up roughly 6.2% of the sample. Source material: peripheral blood mononuclear cells. These receptors were collected from a person aged 18 to 75 in good health.

This clone has only a few counts. The junction and the germline gene differ at one end; a read error may be behind it. The read ends 3 residues early relative to the CDR3; the germline J gene fills the gap. V is TRBV7-8 and J is TRBJ2-2, with D unresolved. CDR3 length: 14 residues. CDR1 SGHVS and CDR2 FQNEAQ come from the germline V gene. The CDR3 loop reads CASTLFPGTGELFF. The sequenced CDR3 bases are TGTGCCAGCACCTTATTCCCGGGCACCGGGGAG.

This clone has a handful of counts. The CDR3 protein is CASQGSAEAFF. Partial CDR3 DNA: TGTGCCAGCCAGGGGAGCGCTGAA. The V gene is TRBV2, the J gene TRBJ1-1, with D possibly matching TRBD1 (6 bases). With the read ending 3 residues before the CDR3 end, the germline J gene is used to fill in that end. The germline V and J ends were trimmed by 8 bases and 6 bases, with 10 bases remaining between them. The length of the CDR3 is 11 residues. Germline lookup yields CDR1 SNHLY and CDR2 FYNNEI.

This clone appeared many times. Coverage ceases 3 residues before the CDR3 finishes, and the germline J gene fills in the end. The rearrangement joins TRBV28 to TRBJ1-1; D uncertain. V shed 2 bases and J shed 3 bases, with 10 bases lying between them. CDR3 length: 14 amino acids. The germline gives CDR1 MDHEN, CDR2 SYDVKM. The sequenced part of the CDR3 DNA is TGTGCCAGCAGTTTAGCGACACCAGACACTGAA. Translated: CASSLATPDTE. The full CDR3 is CASSLATPDTEAFF.

This clone was picked up many times. The read ends 3 residues before the CDR3 terminus; that terminus is restored from the germline J gene. This sequence joins TRBV10-3 and TRBJ1-2, with 7 bases aligning to TRBD1. This CDR3 contains 14 residues. V was clipped by 5 bases and J by 3 bases; unmatched bases: 6. CDR1 is ENHRY and CDR2 is SYGVKD in the germline V gene. Here the CDR3 reads CAISTSDRDYGYTF. CDR3 bases read: TGTGCCATCAGTACCTCAGACAGGGACTATGGC.

This clone was counted many times. The read is 3 residues too short to cover the CDR3 end, so that end is filled in from the germline J gene. This sequence joins TRBV7-9 and TRBJ2-2; 7 bases are shared with TRBD1. CDR3 length: 15 residues. Germline CDR1 and CDR2: SEHNR and FQNEAQ (reference sequence). V trimming: 5 bases; J trimming: 4 bases; junction bases outside the gene matches: 7. CDR3 residues: CASSLDRPGTGELFF. The covered CDR3 bases are TGTGCCAGCAGCCTGGACAGGCCCGGCACCGGGGAG.

Many counts were recorded for this clone. Sequencing ends 3 residues short of the CDR3 end; the germline J gene provides the rest. This chain connects TRBV7-6 to TRBJ1-2; 7 bases fit TRBD1. The V and J ends lost 1 base and 2 bases, in that order; junction bases with no gene match: 4. The CDR3 spans 15 residues. Germline loops: CDR1 SGHVS, CDR2 FNYEAQ. The DNA read from the CDR3 is TGTGCCAGCAGCTTAGTTGGGACAGCAAACTATGGC. Translating gives CASSLVGTANYG. The whole CDR3 protein reads CASSLVGTANYGYTF.

At least ten counts were recorded for this clone. The CDR3 end is not reached by the read, which stops 3 residues before it; the germline J gene fills it in. V gene TRBV4-1 combines with J gene TRBJ2-2, with D uncertain. Germline CDR1 is MGHRA and CDR2 is YSYEKL. The CDR3 spans 14 residues. The V end lost 3 bases, the J end lost 1 base, and 6 bases lay between the germline ends. Partial CDR3 DNA: TGCGCCAGCAGCCATGCCGGGAACACCGGGGAG. As protein: CASSHAGNTGE. The entire CDR3 is CASSHAGNTGELFF.

Ten or more counts support this clone. The read ends 3 residues early relative to the CDR3; the germline J gene fills the gap. V is TRBV12-3 or TRBV12-4 and J is TRBJ2-3; a weak D match, TRBD1 (7 bases). CDR3 length equals 14 residues. Trimming removed 3 bases from V and 4 bases from J, with 11 bases in between. The CDR3: CASSFGRGADTQYF. The covered CDR3 bases are TGTGCCAGCAGTTTTGGCAGGGGGGCAGATACG.

This clone was counted at least ten times. The CDR3 is cut off 3 residues early in the read; its end comes from the germline J gene. V usage is TRBV18 and J usage is TRBJ1-2, with D unresolved. The CDR3 length is 15 residues. CDR1 KGHSH and CDR2 LQKENI come from the germline V gene. Between the trimmed V and J ends, which lost 0 bases and 0 bases, there was a span of 8 bases. CDR3 DNA (partial): TGTGCCAGCTCACCACCGACCCTAGCTAACTATGGC. Translated, it gives CASSPPTLANYG. The whole CDR3 region reads CASSPPTLANYGYTF.

With regard to this clone: The read terminates 3 residues before the CDR3 end, so the remaining end is supplied by the germline J gene. V usage is TRBV7-7 and J usage is TRBJ2-3; tentatively, D is TRBD2 (6 bases). CDR3 length: 17 residues. Per the germline V gene, CDR1 is SSHAT and CDR2 is FNYEAQ (reference sequence). The CDR3 loop reads CASSLGRLVENQETQYF. The DNA read from the CDR3 is TGTGCCAGCAGCTTAGGTCGACTAGTCGAGAACCAAGAGACG. Full variable domain (missing parts from reference TRBV7-7 and TRBJ2-3): GAGVSQSPRYKVTKRGQDVTLRCDPISSHATLYWYQQALGQGPEFLTYFNYEAQPDKSGLPSDRFSAERPEGSISTLTIQRTEQRDSAMYRCASSLGRLVENQETQYFGPGTRLTVL.

Concerning this clone itself: From the germline J gene comes the end of the CDR3, since the read stops 3 residues before it. J is TRBJ1-5 and V is TRBV19, with unresolved D. This CDR3 region has 14 residues. V lost 1 base, J lost 6 bases, and 10 bases lay in between. CDR1 LNHDA and CDR2 SQIVND come from the germline V gene (reference sequence). This chain's CDR3 is CASSIGAAGQPQHF. The sequenced part of the CDR3 DNA is TGTGCCAGTAGTATAGGCGCGGCGGGTCAGCCC.

This clone was seen many times. The read comes to an end 3 residues before the CDR3 does, leaving the germline J gene to fill in the end. The chain couples TRBV7-9 to TRBJ2-1, with D possibly TRBD1 on 6 matching bases. The germline gives CDR1 SEHNR, CDR2 FQNEAQ (reference sequence). CDR3 length: 13 amino acids. V dropped 5 bases and J dropped 5 bases, with 10 bases sitting between them. The sequenced part of the CDR3 DNA is TGTGCCAGCAGCCTCGGACAGAACAATGAG. Amino acids: CASSLGQNNE. Given in full, the CDR3 is CASSLGQNNEQFF.

This clone was seen many times. The CDR3 goes on 3 residues after the read ends, and that part is filled in from the germline J gene. V gene TRBV10-1 combines with J gene TRBJ1-5; the D gene is possibly TRBD1 (5 bases). The CDR3 runs to 15 residues. Trimming took off 5 bases at V and 2 bases at J, with 13 bases between the two ends. Per germline, CDR1 WNHNN and CDR2 SYGVQD (reference sequence). The part of the CDR3 DNA that was read is TGCGCCAGCAGTCCAGGAGGGGATGGCAATCAGCCC. This translates into CASSPGGDGNQP. In full, the CDR3 is CASSPGGDGNQPQHF.

This clone has a count of ten or more. The read terminates 3 residues before the CDR3 end, so the remaining end is supplied by the germline J gene. This chain uses TRBV18 with TRBJ1-1; D remains unclear. The CDR3 has 15 residues. The V end lost 6 bases, the J end lost 0 bases, and 14 bases lay between the germline ends. Germline-derived CDR1 and CDR2 are KGHSH and LQKENI. The DNA read from the CDR3 is TGTGCCAGCTCCCAACGGGGTAACATGAACACTGAA. Protein product: CASSQRGNMNTE. The full CDR3 is CASSQRGNMNTEAFF.

This clone was picked up many times. The CDR3 goes on 3 residues after the read ends, and that part is filled in from the germline J gene. The chain links TRBV20-1 to TRBJ2-7, with a tentative D call TRBD2 (7 bases). The V end lost 3 bases, the J end lost 2 bases, and 20 bases lay between the germline ends. Germline V gene sequence: CDR1 DFQATT, CDR2 SNEGSKA (reference sequence). This CDR3 is 16 amino acids long. The CDR3 spells CSASSGGVTGTYEQYF. The part of the CDR3 DNA that was read is TGCAGTGCTAGTTCGGGGGGAGTCACAGGGACCTACGAG.

This clone was detected ten times or more. Sequencing ends 3 residues short of the CDR3 end; the germline J gene provides the rest. The gene calls are TRBV10-3 and TRBJ2-5, with D hard to call. CDR1 is ENHRY, CDR2 SYGVKD, per germline. CDR3 length: 13 amino acids. Trimming shortened V by 3 bases and J by 3 bases, and 8 bases separated the two germline ends. CDR3 DNA (partial): TGTGCCATCAGTGAACTCAACGAAGAGACC. Translating gives CAISELNEET. The whole CDR3 sequence is CAISELNEETQYF.

Concerning this clone: The read is 3 residues too short to cover the CDR3 end, so that end is filled in from the germline J gene. The chain combines TRBV2 with TRBJ1-4, with TRBD1 as a possible D gene (6 bases). CDR1 SNHLY and CDR2 FYNNEI come from the germline V gene. The length of the CDR3 is 15 residues. The CDR3 loop reads CASRPDSPHNSPLFF. Incomplete CDR3 DNA: TGTGCCAGCAGGCCGGACAGTCCCCATAATTCACCA.

This clone was observed at least ten times. The missing CDR3 end, 3 residues past where the read stops, is filled in from the germline J gene. The chain employs TRBV23-1 and TRBJ2-1; 7 bases align to TRBD2. TRBV23-1 counts as an open reading frame of uncertain function. Trimming at V came to 7 bases and at J to 6 bases, leaving 15 bases not matched to a gene. The CDR3 has 16 residues. CDR3 protein: CASTPPLSRGTNEQFF. CDR3 DNA, as far as it was read: TGCGCCAGCACACCTCCCCTTTCGCGGGGGACCAATGAG.

The table lists this clone with many counts. The read stops 3 residues short of the end of the CDR3; the missing end is completed from the germline J gene. The V and J genes are TRBV20-1 and TRBJ2-3; 10 nucleotides line up with TRBD2. V gave up 5 bases and J gave up 4 bases; unmatched junction bases: 6. Germline values: CDR1 DFQATT, CDR2 SNEGSKA (reference sequence). The CDR3 length is 14 residues. The CDR3 here is CSAGRLAGADTQYF. The sequenced part of the CDR3 DNA is TGCAGTGCTGGCCGACTAGCGGGCGCAGATACG.

This clone turned up a few times. Compared with germline, one end of the junction differs, possibly owing to a read error. Sequencing ends 3 residues short of the CDR3 end; the germline J gene provides the rest. The V and J genes are TRBV20-1 and TRBJ1-1; D uncertain. The germline V gene has CDR1 DFQATT and CDR2 SNEGSKA (reference sequence). CDR3 length equals 13 residues. CDR3 sequence: CGARVNWETEAFF. CDR3 bases read: TGCGGTGCGCGGGTTAATTGGGAGACTGAA.

This clone was detected ten times or more. The read halts 3 residues ahead of the CDR3 end, with the missing end drawn from the germline J gene. V gene TRBV5-1 combines with J gene TRBJ1-1; TRBD1 agrees at 7 bases. Trimming at V came to 3 bases and at J to 1 base, leaving 3 bases not matched to a gene. The CDR3 loop spans 14 amino acids. Germline V gene data show CDR1 as SGHRS and CDR2 as YFSETQ. CDR3 protein: CASSSGQPNTEAFF. Partial CDR3 DNA: TGCGCCAGCAGCTCGGGACAGCCGAACACTGAA. Using reference TRBV5-1 and TRBJ1-1 for the parts outside the CDR3, the full variable domain is KAGVTQTPRYLIKTRGQQVTLSCSPISGHRSVSWYQQTPGQGLQFLFEYFSETQRNKGNFPGRFSGRQFSNSRSEMNVSTLELGDSALYLCASSSGQPNTEAFFGQGTRLTVV.

In its sample, this clone was seen many times. Read sequence stops 3 residues before the CDR3 end, and the germline J gene provides the missing end. The J gene is TRBJ2-5, the V gene TRBV5-4; perhaps D is TRBD1 or TRBD2 (7 bases each). Germline lookup yields CDR1 SGHNT and CDR2 YYREEE (reference sequence). Trimming removed 2 bases from V and 7 bases from J, with 12 bases in between. The CDR3 totals 13 residues. CDR3 loop: CASSFDREGTQYF. The sequenced part of the CDR3 DNA is TGTGCCAGCAGCTTTGACAGGGAGGGGACC.

This clone was seen many times. The read is 3 residues too short to cover the CDR3 end, so that end is filled in from the germline J gene. The chain couples TRBV11-2 to TRBJ2-1; D remains unclear. V gave up 2 bases and J gave up 4 bases, with 3 bases separating them. CDR1 and CDR2 (germline): SGHAT, FQNNGV. The CDR3 runs to 12 residues. CDR3 bases read: TGTGCCAGCAGCTTATCGTACAATGAG. It encodes CASSLSYNE. The complete CDR3 protein is CASSLSYNEQFF.

This clone has a count of ten or more. The CDR3 is cut off 3 residues early in the read; its end comes from the germline J gene. The chain combines TRBV10-1 with TRBJ2-7; TRBD2 matches at 7 bases. Trimming removed 2 bases from V and 4 bases from J; junction bases left unmatched: 5. The CDR3 sequence is 14 residues long. Germline V CDR1 and CDR2: WNHNN, SYGVQD (reference sequence). Partial CDR3 DNA: TGCGCCAGCAGTGAGGGGGGGGGAGAGTACGAG. It codes for CASSEGGGEYE. In full, the CDR3 reads CASSEGGGEYEQYF.

The table lists this clone with many counts. The CDR3 end is not reached by the read, which stops 3 residues before it; the germline J gene fills it in. The J gene is TRBJ2-2, the V gene TRBV7-9; D not certain. Germline V lookup: CDR1 SEHNR, CDR2 FQNEAQ (reference sequence). The CDR3 has 14 amino acids. V lost 1 base, J lost 1 base, and 4 bases lay in between. Partial CDR3 DNA: TGTGCCAGCAGCTTAGTCAGGAACACCGGGGAG. This gives the protein CASSLVRNTGE. The full CDR3 sequence reads CASSLVRNTGELFF.

This clone was found many times. The read falls 3 residues short of the CDR3 end, and the missing part is taken from the germline J gene. The chain uses TRBV18 and TRBJ2-7; TRBD2 is a possible D gene (6 bases). This CDR3 region has 12 residues. The V end was cut by 0 bases, the J end by 6 bases, with 6 bases between. Germline-derived CDR1 and CDR2 are KGHSH and LQKENI. The sequenced CDR3 bases are TGTGCCAGCTCACCACCAGCGGGCGAG. Encoded protein: CASSPPAGE. The whole CDR3 protein reads CASSPPAGEQYF.

This clone was detected many times. The read finishes 3 residues shy of the CDR3 end, and the germline J gene is used to complete it. The V and J genes are TRBV19 and TRBJ1-1, with 7 bases aligning to TRBD1. The CDR3 totals 14 residues. The J segment lost 4 bases and the V segment lost 6 bases, leaving 8 bases of the junction unmatched. CDR1 and CDR2 (germline): LNHDA, SQIVND (reference sequence). CDR3 residues: CASRRRQGSTEAFF. The sequenced part of the CDR3 DNA is TGTGCCAGTAGGCGCAGACAGGGTAGCACTGAA.

This clone appeared many times. The read ends 3 residues shy of where the CDR3 ends; the end is completed using the germline J gene. The J gene is TRBJ2-4, the V gene TRBV6-1, with D unresolved. Germline CDR1 is MNHNS and CDR2 is SASEGT. The CDR3 length is 13 residues. The CDR3: CASSEEVRLDQYF. The part of the CDR3 DNA that was read is TGTGCCAGCAGTGAAGAGGTTCGGCTAGAT.

By share, this clone ranks as medium-sized. With the read ending 3 residues before the CDR3 end, the germline J gene is used to fill in that end. This chain links TRBV18 with TRBJ1-5, with 8 bases identical to TRBD1. The CDR3 contains 15 residues. V was clipped by 4 bases and J by 5 bases; unmatched bases: 7. Germline CDR1 reads KGHSH; CDR2 reads LQKENI. The CDR3 DNA, read in part, is TGTGCCAGCTCACGCCAGGGGGCAGGCGATCAGCCC. It translates to CASSRQGAGDQP. The entire CDR3 protein reads CASSRQGAGDQPQHF.